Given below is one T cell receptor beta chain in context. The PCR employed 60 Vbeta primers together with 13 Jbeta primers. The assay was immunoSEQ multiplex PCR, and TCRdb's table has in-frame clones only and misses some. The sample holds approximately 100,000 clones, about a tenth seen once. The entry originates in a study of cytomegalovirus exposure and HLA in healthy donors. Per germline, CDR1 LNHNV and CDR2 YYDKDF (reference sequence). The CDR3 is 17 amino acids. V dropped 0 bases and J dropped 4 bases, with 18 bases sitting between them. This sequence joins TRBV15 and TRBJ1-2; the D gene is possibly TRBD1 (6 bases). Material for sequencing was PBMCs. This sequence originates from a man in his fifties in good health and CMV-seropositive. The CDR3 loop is CATSRESTFRRGYGYTF. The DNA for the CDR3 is TGTGCCACCAGCAGAGAATCCACCTTCCGCAGGGGCTATGGCTACACCTTC.